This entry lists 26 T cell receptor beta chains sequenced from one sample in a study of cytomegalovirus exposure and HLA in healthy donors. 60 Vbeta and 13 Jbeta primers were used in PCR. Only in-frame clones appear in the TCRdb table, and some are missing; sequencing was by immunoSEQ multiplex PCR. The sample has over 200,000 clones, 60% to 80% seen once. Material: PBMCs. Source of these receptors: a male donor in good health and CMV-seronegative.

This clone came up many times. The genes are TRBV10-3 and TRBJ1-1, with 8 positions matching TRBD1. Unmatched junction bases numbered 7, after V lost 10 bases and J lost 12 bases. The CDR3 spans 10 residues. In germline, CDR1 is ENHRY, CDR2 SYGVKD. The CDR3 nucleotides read TGTGCCACCCAGGACAGGGATACTTTCTTT. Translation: CATQDRDTFF.

CDR3 sequence (DNA): TGTGCCAGCAGCCTTAGGGGGGGGAGGACTGAAGCTTTCTTT. It is translated as CASSLRGGRTEAFF. The chain recombines TRBV6-5 with TRBJ1-1, with D perhaps matching TRBD1 (6 bases). In germline, CDR1 is MNHEY, CDR2 SVGAGI. The germline V and J ends were trimmed by 6 bases and 5 bases, with 16 bases remaining between them. The CDR3 has 14 amino acids.

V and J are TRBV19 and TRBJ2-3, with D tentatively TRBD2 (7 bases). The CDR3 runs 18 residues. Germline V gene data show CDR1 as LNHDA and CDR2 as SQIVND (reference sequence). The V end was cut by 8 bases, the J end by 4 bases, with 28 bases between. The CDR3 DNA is TGTGCCAGTTCCCAAGGGGGACACCGGTCGGGGGGCCCAGATACGCAGTATTTT. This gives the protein CASSQGGHRSGGPDTQYF.

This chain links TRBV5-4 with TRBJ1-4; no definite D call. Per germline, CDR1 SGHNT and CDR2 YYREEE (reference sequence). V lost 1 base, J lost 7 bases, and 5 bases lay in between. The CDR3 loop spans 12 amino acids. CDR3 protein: CASSLRGEKLFF. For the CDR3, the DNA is TGTGCCAGCAGCTTGCGGGGTGAAAAACTGTTTTTT.

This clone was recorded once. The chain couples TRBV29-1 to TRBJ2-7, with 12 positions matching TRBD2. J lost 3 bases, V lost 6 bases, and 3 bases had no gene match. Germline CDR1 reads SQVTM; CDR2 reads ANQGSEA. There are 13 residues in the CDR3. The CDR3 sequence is CSVRLAGDYEQYF. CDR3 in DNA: TGCAGCGTCCGACTAGCGGGAGACTACGAGCAGTACTTC.

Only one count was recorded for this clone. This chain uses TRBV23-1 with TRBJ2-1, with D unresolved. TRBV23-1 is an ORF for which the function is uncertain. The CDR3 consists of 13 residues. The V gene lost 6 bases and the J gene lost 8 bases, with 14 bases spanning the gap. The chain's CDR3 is CASRHLRLDEQFF. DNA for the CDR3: TGCGCCAGCAGGCATCTGCGGCTGGATGAGCAGTTCTTC.

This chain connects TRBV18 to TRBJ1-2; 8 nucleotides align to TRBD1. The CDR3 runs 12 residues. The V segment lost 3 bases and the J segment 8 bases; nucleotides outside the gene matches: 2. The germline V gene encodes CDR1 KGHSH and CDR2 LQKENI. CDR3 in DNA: TGTGCCAGCTCACCCGCAGGGGGCGGCTACACCTTC. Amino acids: CASSPAGGGYTF.

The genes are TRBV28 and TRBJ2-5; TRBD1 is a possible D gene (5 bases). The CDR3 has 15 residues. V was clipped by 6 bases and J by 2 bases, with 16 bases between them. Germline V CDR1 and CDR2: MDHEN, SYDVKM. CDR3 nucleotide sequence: TGTGCCAGCAGGGGGCATGGGCAGATACAAGAGACCCAGTACTTC. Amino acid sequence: CASRGHGQIQETQYF.

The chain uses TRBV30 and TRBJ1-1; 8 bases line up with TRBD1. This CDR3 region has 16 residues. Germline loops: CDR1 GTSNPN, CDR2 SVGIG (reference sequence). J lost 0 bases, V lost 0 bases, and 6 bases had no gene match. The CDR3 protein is CAWSVWTGTVNTEAFF. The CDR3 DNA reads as TGTGCCTGGAGTGTTTGGACAGGGACCGTGAACACTGAAGCTTTCTTT.

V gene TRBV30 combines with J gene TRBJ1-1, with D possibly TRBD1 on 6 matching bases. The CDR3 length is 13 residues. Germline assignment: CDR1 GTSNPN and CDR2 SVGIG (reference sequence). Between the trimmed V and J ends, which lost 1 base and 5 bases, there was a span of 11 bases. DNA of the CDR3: TGTGCCTGGAGTGCGGACAGTAGAACTGAAGCTTTCTTT. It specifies CAWSADSRTEAFF.

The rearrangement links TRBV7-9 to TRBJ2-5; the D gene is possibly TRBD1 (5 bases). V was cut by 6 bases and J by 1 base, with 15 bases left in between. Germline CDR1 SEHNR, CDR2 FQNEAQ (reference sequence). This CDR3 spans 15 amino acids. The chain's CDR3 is CASRDNRLTQETQYF. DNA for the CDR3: TGTGCCAGCAGGGACAACAGGTTAACCCAAGAGACCCAGTACTTC.

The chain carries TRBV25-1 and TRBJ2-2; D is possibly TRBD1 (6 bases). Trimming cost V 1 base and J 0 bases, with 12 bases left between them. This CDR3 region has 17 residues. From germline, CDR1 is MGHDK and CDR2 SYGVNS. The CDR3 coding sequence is TGTGCCAGCAGTGAATCTAGTAGGACAGCGAACACCGGGGAGCTGTTTTTT. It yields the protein CASSESSRTANTGELFF.

CDR3 sequence reads: CASSLSGGAAYEQYF. The CDR3, as DNA: TGTGCCAGCAGCCTAAGCGGGGGGGCAGCCTACGAGCAGTACTTC. The chain combines TRBV7-3 with TRBJ2-5, with 10 bases identical to TRBD2. The J call may be wrong; the DNA end is better matched by TRBJ2-7. Looked up from germline, CDR1 is SGHTA and CDR2 is FQGTGA. This CDR3 comprises 15 residues.

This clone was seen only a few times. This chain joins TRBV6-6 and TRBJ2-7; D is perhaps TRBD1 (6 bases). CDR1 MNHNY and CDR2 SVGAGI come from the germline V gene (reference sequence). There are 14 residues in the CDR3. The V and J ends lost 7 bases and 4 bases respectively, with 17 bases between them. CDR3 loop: CASTSPAGVYEQYF. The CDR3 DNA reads TGTGCCAGCACTTCCCCTGCAGGGGTATACGAGCAGTACTTC.

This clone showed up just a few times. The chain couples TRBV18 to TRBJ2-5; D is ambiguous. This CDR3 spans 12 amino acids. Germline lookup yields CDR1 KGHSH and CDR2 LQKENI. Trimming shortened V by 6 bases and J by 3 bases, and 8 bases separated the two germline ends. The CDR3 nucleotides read TGTGCCAGCTCTTTCCTAGAAGAGACCCAGTACTTC. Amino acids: CASSFLEETQYF.

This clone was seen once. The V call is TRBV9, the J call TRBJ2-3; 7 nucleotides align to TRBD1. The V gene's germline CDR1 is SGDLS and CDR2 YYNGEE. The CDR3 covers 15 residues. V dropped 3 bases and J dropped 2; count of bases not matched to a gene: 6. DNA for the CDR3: TGTGCCAGCAGCGCCGAGGGGGCCAACACAGATACGCAGTATTTT. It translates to CASSAEGANTDTQYF.

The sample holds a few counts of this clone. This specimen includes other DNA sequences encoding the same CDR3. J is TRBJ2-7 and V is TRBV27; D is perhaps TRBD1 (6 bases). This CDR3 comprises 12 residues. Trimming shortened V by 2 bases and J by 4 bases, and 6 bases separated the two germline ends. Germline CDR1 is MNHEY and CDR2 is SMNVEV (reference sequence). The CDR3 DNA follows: TGTGCCAGCAGTTTAACAGGGTACGAGCAGTACTTC. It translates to CASSLTGYEQYF.

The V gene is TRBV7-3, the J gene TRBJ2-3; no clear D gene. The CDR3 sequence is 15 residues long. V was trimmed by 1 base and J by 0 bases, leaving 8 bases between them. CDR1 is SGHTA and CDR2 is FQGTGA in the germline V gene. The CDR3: CASSLRLLSTDTQYF. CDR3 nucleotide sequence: TGTGCCAGCAGCTTAAGGCTTTTAAGCACAGATACGCAGTATTTT. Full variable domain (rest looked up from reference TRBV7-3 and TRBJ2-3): GAGVSQTPSNKVTEKGKYVELRCDPISGHTALYWYRQSLGQGPEFLIYFQGTGAADDSGLPNDRFFAVRPEGSVSTLKIQRTERGDSAVYLCASSLRLLSTDTQYFGPGTRLTVL.

In DNA, the CDR3 is TGTGCCAGCAGTTTATTTCCCGGGAGGACTCGCCACGAGCAGTACTTC. Translation gives CASSLFPGRTRHEQYF. The V gene is TRBV27, the J gene TRBJ2-7; 7 bases are a match to TRBD2. Germline CDR1 and CDR2: MNHEY and SMNVEV (reference sequence). The junction had 11 bases not matched to a gene; V was cut back by 1 base and J by 5 bases. The CDR3 spans 16 residues.

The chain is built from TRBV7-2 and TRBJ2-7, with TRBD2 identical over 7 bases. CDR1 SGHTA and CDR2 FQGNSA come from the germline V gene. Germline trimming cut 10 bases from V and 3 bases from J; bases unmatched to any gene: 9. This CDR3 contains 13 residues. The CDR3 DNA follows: TGTGCCATCGGGCTGAGCGGGATCTACGAGCAGTACTTC. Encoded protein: CAIGLSGIYEQYF.

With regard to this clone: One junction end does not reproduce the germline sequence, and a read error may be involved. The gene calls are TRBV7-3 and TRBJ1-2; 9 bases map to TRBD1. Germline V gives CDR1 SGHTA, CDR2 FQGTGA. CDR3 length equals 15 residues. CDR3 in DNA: TGTGCCAGCAGCGGTCCGGGACAGGGTAACTCTGGCTACACCTTC. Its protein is CASSGPGQGNSGYTF.

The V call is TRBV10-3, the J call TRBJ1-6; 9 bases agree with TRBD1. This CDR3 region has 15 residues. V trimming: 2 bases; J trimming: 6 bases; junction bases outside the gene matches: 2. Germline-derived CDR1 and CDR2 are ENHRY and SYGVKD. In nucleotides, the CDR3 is TGTGCCATCAGTGAGCTGGGACAGGGTAATTCACCCCTCCACTTT. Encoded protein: CAISELGQGNSPLHF.

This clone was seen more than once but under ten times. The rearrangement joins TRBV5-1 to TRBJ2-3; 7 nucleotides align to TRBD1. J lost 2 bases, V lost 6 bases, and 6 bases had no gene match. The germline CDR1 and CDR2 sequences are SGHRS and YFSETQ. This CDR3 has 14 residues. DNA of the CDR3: TGCGCCAGCACCTGGGACAGAAACACAGATACGCAGTATTTT. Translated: CASTWDRNTDTQYF.

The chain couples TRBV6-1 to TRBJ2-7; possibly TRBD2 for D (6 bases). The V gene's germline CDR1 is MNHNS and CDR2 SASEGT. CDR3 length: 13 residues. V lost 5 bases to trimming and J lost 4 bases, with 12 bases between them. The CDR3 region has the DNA TGTGCCAGCAGTTGGGACCGGGGGTACGAGCAGTACTTC. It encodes CASSWDRGYEQYF.

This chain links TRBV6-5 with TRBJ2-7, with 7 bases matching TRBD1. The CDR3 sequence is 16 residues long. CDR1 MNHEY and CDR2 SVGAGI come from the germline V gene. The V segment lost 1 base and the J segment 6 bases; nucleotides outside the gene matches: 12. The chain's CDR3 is CASSYLGRGGPSEQYF. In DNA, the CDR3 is TGTGCCAGCAGTTACTTAGGGAGAGGGGGCCCAAGCGAGCAGTACTTC.

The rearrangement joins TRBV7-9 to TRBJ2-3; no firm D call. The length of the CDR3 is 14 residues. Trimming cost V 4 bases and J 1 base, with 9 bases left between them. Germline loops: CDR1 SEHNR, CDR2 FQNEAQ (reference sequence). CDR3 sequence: CASSSLQGTDTQYF. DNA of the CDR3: TGTGCCAGCAGCTCGCTTCAGGGCACAGATACGCAGTATTTT.